This TCR beta chain was observed in a study of blood T cell repertoires in COVID-19. For the study at large: Both acute and convalescent COVID-19 samples were obtained from the United States, Italy and Spain.

Germline loops: CDR1 SGHKS, CDR2 YYEKEE (reference sequence). Trimming at V came to 2 bases and at J to 5 bases, leaving 10 bases not matched to a gene. The CDR3 sequence is 16 residues long. Assay used: immunoSEQ multiplex PCR; TCRdb lists only in-frame clones, some missing. This table has 250,000 to 350,000 clones, around 87% appearing once. Living in under 30 US areas, the participants were between roughly 18 and 95 years of age. Participant-given clinical history determined each cohort assignment. Two consecutive negative NP/OP PCR tests, clearance, or resolved symptoms defined Cohort 3 recovery. This clone showed up just once.

V gene TRBV5-5 combines with J gene TRBJ2-5; 9 bases are a match to TRBD2. The TCR sequence derives from a woman under 30 who had recovered from COVID-19. The specimen sequenced was PBMCs or T cells enriched from blood (not recorded which). CDR3 nucleotide sequence: TGTGCCAGCAGCTTTAATCTAGCGGGGAGTATTGAGACCCAGTACTTC. It yields the protein CASSFNLAGSIETQYF.